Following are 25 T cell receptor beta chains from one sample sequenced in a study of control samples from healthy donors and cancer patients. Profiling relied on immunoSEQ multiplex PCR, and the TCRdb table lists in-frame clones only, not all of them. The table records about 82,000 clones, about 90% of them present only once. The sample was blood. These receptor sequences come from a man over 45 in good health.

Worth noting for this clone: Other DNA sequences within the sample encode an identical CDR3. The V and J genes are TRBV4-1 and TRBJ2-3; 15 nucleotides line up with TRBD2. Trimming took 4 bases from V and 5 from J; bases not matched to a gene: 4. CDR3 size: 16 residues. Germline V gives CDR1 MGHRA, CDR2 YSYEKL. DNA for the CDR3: TGCGCCAGCAGCCGGACTAGCGGGGGGGCCGAAGATACGCAGTATTTT. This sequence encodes CASSRTSGGAEDTQYF.

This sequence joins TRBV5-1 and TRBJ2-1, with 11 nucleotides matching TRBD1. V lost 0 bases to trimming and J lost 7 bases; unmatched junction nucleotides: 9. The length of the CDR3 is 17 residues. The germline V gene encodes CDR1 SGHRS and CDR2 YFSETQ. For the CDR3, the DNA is TGCGCCAGCAGCTTGGGAGGGACAGGGGGATTTAGGAATGAGCAGTTCTTC. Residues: CASSLGGTGGFRNEQFF.

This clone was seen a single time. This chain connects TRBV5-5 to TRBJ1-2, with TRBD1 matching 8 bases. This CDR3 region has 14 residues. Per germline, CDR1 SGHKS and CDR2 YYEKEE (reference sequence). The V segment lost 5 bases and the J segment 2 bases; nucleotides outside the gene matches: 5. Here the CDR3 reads CASSRTGTNYGYTF. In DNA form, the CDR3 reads TGTGCCAGCAGTCGGACAGGGACGAACTATGGCTACACCTTC. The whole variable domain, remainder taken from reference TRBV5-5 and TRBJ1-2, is DAGVTQSPTHLIKTRGQQVTLRCSPISGHKSVSWYQQVLGQGPQFIFQYYEKEERGRGNFPDRFSARQFPNYSSELNVNALLLGDSALYLCASSRTGTNYGYTFGSGTRLTVV.

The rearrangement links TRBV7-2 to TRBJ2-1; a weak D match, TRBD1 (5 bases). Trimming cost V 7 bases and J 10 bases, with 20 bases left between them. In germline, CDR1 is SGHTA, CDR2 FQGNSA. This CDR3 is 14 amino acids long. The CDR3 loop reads CASTSRGTNREQFF. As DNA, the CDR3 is TGTGCCAGCACCTCTAGGGGAACTAATAGGGAGCAGTTCTTC.

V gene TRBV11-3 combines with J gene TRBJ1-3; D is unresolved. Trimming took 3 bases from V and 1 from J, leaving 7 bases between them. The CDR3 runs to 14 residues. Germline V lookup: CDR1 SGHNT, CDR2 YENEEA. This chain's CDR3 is CASSLRVSGNTIYF. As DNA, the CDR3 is TGTGCCAGCAGCTTGAGGGTATCTGGAAACACCATATATTTT.

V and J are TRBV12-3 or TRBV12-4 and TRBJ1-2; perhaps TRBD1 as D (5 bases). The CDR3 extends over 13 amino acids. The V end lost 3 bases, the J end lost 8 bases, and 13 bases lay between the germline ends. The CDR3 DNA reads TGTGCCAGCAGTTTGTTTGGGGGGGTCGGCTACACCTTC. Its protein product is CASSLFGGVGYTF.

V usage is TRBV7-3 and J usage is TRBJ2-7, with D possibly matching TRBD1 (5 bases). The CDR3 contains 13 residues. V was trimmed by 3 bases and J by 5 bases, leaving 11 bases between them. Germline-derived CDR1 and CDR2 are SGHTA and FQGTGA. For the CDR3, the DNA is TGTGCCAGCAGCTTGGGTAGGGGCGACGAGCAGTACTTC. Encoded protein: CASSLGRGDEQYF.

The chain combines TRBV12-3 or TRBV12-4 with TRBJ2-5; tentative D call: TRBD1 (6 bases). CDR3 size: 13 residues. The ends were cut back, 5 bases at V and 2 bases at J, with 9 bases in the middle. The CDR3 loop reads CASSPGAQETQYF. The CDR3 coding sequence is TGTGCCAGCAGTCCAGGGGCACAAGAGACCCAGTACTTC.

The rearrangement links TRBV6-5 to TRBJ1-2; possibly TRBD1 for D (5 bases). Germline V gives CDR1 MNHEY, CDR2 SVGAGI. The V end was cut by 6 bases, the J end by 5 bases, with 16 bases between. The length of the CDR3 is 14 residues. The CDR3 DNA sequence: TGTGCCAGCAGAACTGCTGGGACGGAGTATGGCTACACCTTC. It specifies CASRTAGTEYGYTF.

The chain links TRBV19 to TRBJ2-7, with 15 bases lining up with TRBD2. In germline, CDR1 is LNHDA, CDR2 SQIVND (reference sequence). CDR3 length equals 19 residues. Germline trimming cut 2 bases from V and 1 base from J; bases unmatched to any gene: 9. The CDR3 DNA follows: TGTGCCAGTAGTATAAAAACGGGACTAGCGGGAGGAAGATCCTACGAGCAGTACTTC. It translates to CASSIKTGLAGGRSYEQYF.

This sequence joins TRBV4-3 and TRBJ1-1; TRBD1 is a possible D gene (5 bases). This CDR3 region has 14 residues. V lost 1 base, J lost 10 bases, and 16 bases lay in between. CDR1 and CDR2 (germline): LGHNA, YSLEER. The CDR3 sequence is CASSQGFIGEGAFF. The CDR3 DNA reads TGCGCCAGCAGCCAAGGTTTTATAGGGGAGGGAGCTTTCTTT.

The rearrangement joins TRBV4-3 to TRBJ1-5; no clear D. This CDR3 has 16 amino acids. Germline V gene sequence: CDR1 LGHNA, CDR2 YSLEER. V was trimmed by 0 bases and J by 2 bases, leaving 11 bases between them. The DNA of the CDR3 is TGCGCCAGCAGCCAAGAGTTTGGAACAGGCAATCAGCCCCAGCATTTT. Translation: CASSQEFGTGNQPQHF.

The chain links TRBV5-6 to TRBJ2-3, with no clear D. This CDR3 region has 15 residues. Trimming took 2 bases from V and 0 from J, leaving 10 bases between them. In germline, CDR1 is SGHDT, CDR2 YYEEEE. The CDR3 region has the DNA TGTGCCAGCAGCTTCGGAGCGACTAGCACAGATACGCAGTATTTT. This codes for CASSFGATSTDTQYF.

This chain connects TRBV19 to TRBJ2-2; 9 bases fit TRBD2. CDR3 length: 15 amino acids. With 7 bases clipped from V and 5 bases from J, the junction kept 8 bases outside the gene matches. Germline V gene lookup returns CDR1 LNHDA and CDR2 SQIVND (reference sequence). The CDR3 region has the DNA TGTGCCAGTACCCAAAGGCGGGAGGGGACCGGGGAGCTGTTTTTT. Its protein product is CASTQRREGTGELFF.

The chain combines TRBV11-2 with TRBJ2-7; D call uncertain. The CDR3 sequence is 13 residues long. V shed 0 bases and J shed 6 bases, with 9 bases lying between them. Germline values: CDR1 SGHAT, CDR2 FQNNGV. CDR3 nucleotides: TGTGCCAGCAGCTTAGATGGTTCGGGCGAGCAGTACTTC. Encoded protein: CASSLDGSGEQYF.

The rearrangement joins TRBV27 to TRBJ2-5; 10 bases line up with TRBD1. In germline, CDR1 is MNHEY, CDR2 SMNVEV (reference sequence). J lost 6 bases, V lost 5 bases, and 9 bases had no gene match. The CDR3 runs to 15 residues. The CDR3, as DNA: TGTGCCAGCAGTACCGGGACAGGGGTTAGAAAGACCCAGTACTTC. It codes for CASSTGTGVRKTQYF.

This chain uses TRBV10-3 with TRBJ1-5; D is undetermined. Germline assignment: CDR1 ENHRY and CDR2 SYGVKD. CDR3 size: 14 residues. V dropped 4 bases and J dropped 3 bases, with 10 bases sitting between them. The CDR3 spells CAISGALDNQPQHF. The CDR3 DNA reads TGTGCCATCAGTGGGGCTCTAGACAATCAGCCCCAGCATTTT.

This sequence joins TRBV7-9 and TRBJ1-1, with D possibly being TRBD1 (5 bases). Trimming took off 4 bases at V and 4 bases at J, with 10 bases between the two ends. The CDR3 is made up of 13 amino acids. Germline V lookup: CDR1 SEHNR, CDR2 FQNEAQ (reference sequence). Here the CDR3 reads CASSSQGSTEAFF. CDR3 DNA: TGTGCCAGCAGCTCTCAGGGCAGCACTGAAGCTTTCTTT.

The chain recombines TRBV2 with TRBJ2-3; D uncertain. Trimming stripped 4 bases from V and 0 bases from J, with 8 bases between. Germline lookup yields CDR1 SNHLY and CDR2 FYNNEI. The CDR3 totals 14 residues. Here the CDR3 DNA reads TGTGCCAGCAGTGGCGACCCCAGCACAGATACGCAGTATTTT. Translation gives CASSGDPSTDTQYF. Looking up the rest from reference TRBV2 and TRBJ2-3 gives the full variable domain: EPEVTQTPSHQVTQMGQEVILRCVPISNHLYFYWYRQILGQKVEFLVSFYNNEISEKSEIFDDQFSVERPDGSNFTLKIRSTKLEDSAMYFCASSGDPSTDTQYFGPGTRLTVL.

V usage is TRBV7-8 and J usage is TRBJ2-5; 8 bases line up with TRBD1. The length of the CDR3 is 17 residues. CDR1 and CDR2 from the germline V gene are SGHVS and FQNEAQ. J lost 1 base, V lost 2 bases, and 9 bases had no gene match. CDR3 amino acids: CASSLFQGAYLQETQYF. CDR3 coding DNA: TGTGCCAGCAGCTTATTCCAGGGGGCCTATCTCCAAGAGACCCAGTACTTC.

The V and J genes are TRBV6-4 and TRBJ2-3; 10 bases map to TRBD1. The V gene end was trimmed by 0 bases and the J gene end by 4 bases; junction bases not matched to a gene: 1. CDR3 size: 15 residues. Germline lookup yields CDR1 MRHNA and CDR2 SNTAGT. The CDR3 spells CASSDSGQGPDTQYF. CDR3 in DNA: TGTGCCAGCAGTGACTCGGGACAGGGGCCAGATACGCAGTATTTT.

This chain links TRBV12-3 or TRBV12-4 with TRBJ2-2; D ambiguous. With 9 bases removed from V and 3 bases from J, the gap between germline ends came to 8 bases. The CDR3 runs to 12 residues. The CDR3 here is CASLLYTGELFF. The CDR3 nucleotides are TGTGCCAGTCTTCTGTACACCGGGGAGCTGTTTTTT.

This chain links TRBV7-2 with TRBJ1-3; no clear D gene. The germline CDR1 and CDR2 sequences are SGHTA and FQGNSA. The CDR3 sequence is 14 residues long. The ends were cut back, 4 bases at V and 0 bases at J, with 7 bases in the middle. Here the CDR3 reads CASSSQRSGNTIYF. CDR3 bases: TGTGCCAGCAGCTCTCAGCGCTCTGGAAACACCATATATTTT.

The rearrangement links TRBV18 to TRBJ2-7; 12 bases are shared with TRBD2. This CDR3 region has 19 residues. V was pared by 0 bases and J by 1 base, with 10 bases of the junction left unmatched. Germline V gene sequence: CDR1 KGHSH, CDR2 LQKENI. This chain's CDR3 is CASSPPLAGGPSLSYEQYF. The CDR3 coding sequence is TGTGCCAGCTCACCACCTCTAGCGGGAGGGCCGTCCTTATCCTACGAGCAGTACTTC.

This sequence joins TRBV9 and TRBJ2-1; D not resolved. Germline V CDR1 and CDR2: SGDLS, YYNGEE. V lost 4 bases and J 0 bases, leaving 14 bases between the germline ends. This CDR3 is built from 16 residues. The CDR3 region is CASSSGPRSSYNEQFF. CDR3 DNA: TGTGCCAGCAGCTCCGGACCCCGGAGCTCCTACAATGAGCAGTTCTTC.